Below, 29 T cell receptor beta chains from the same sample are listed, as sequenced in a study of T cell repertoires in cytomegalovirus infection. Each CDR3 protein is one row after TCRdb ran MiXCR on the reads. The table includes hundreds of thousands of distinct CDR3 sequences, roughly a third detected once. No antigen has been assigned to these receptors. The specimen was cultured PBMCs, collected from culture after CMV antigen stimulation. The origin of the receptors is a human donor in good health (CMV status not recorded). Some clones in this sample may be carry-over from other donors' samples.

In this sample, this clonotype turned up once. The chain combines TRBV2 with TRBJ2-7, with D tentatively TRBD1 (5 bases). Germline V gene lookup returns CDR1 SNHLY and CDR2 FYNNEI. Trimming removed 8 bases from V and 3 bases from J, with 14 bases in between. This CDR3 region has 13 residues. DNA of the CDR3: TGTGCCAGCGTGGCGGACACCTGCTACGAGCAGTACTTC. This translates into CASVADTCYEQYF.

This clonotype was seen a few times. This sequence joins TRBV19 and TRBJ2-4, with D maybe TRBD1 (6 bases). CDR1 is LNHDA, CDR2 SQIVND, per germline (reference sequence). V was shortened by 6 bases and J by 4 bases, with 19 bases between the two germline ends. This CDR3 contains 16 residues. CDR3 region: CASSTPGGQQKNIQYF. The DNA for the CDR3 is TGTGCCAGTAGCACCCCCGGCGGACAGCAGAAAAACATTCAGTACTTC.

The chain carries TRBV7-8 and TRBJ1-2; 7 positions agree with TRBD1. The length of the CDR3 is 15 residues. V lost 3 bases and J lost 0; bases outside the gene matches: 4. Germline V gene lookup returns CDR1 SGHVS and CDR2 FQNEAQ. The DNA of the CDR3 is TGTGCCAGCAGCTTCACAGGGGATTCTAACTATGGCTACACCTTC. Its protein product is CASSFTGDSNYGYTF.

In this sample, this clonotype turned up many times. V is TRBV7-2 and J is TRBJ2-1; D not resolved. Looked up from germline, CDR1 is SGHTA and CDR2 is FQGNSA. V dropped 7 bases and J dropped 4 bases, with 11 bases sitting between them. This CDR3 region has 13 residues. The CDR3 DNA is TGTGCCAGCACTCCTGTTACGTACAATGAGCAGTTCTTC. This encodes CASTPVTYNEQFF.

The gene calls are TRBV6-5 and TRBJ2-4; 7 bases match TRBD1. With V trimmed by 6 bases and J by 6 bases, 2 bases remained unmatched. In germline, CDR1 is MNHEY, CDR2 SVGAGI. The CDR3 has 12 amino acids. In DNA form, the CDR3 reads TGTGCCAGCAGGAACAGGGGAAACATTCAGTACTTC. Translating gives CASRNRGNIQYF.

This clonotype occurred many times. The chain has TRBV11-2 and TRBJ1-1; D unclear. The CDR3 covers 14 residues. Trimming stripped 2 bases from V and 7 bases from J, with 14 bases between. The germline CDR1 and CDR2 sequences are SGHAT and FQNNGV. CDR3 DNA sequence: TGTGCCAGCAGCTTATCCCTGGGAATTGGTGAAGCTTTCTTT. It encodes CASSLSLGIGEAFF. The full variable domain, with the rest looked up from reference TRBV11-2 and TRBJ1-1, is EAGVAQSPRYKIIEKRQSVAFWCNPISGHATLYWYQQILGQGPKLLIQFQNNGVVDDSQLPKDRFSAERLKGVDSTLKIQPAKLEDSAVYLCASSLSLGIGEAFFGQGTRLTVV.

The V call is TRBV28, the J call TRBJ2-7, with TRBD2 matching 14 bases. The CDR3 totals 16 residues. Germline V gene sequence: CDR1 MDHEN, CDR2 SYDVKM. V shed 1 base, J shed 4 bases, and the junction held 3 bases outside the gene matches. CDR3 sequence: CASSLSGTSGRYEQYF. Written as DNA, the CDR3 is TGTGCCAGCAGTTTATCCGGGACTAGCGGGAGATACGAGCAGTACTTC.

The J gene is TRBJ2-5, the V gene TRBV20-1; 7 positions agree with TRBD2. The CDR3 extends over 13 amino acids. Germline V gene sequence: CDR1 DFQATT, CDR2 SNEGSKA (reference sequence). V shed 7 bases and J 4 bases; nucleotides not matched to a gene: 9. CDR3 bases: TGCAGTGGGTGGGCGGGAGATGCAGAGACCCAGTACTTC. It specifies CSGWAGDAETQYF.

The chain uses TRBV6-5 and TRBJ1-4; 12 bases agree with TRBD1. Unmatched junction bases numbered 16, after V lost 7 bases and J lost 7 bases. Germline assignment: CDR1 MNHEY and CDR2 SVGAGI. The length of the CDR3 is 18 residues. This CDR3 reads CASTLNPGQGARGEKLFF. CDR3 nucleotide sequence: TGTGCCAGCACCCTCAACCCGGGACAGGGGGCGCGAGGTGAAAAACTGTTTTTT.

This clonotype has only a few counts. The chain is built from TRBV28 and TRBJ1-2, with a weak D call TRBD1 (5 bases). Trimming removed 1 base from V and 8 bases from J, with 11 bases in between. Germline V lookup: CDR1 MDHEN, CDR2 SYDVKM. CDR3 length equals 13 residues. The CDR3 DNA sequence: TGTGCCAGCAGTTTATTGGGACCGGAGGGCTACACCTTC. Translation gives CASSLLGPEGYTF.

This chain joins TRBV7-9 and TRBJ1-4, with D maybe TRBD1 (5 bases). This CDR3 is 20 amino acids long. Per the germline V gene, CDR1 is SEHNR and CDR2 is FQNEAQ (reference sequence). V gave up 5 bases and J gave up 0 bases, with 25 bases separating them. The chain's CDR3 is CASSRTATGTRRATNEKLFF. In nucleotides, the CDR3 is TGTGCCAGCAGCCGTACGGCCACCGGGACCCGCAGAGCAACTAATGAAAAACTGTTTTTT.

This clonotype came up once. The rearrangement uses TRBV4-1 and TRBJ2-7, with TRBD2 matching 11 bases. Germline V gene data show CDR1 as MGHRA and CDR2 as YSYEKL. Trimming at V came to 3 bases and at J to 4 bases, leaving 5 bases not matched to a gene. The CDR3 runs to 15 residues. CDR3 residues: CASSHPGLAVYEQYF. The DNA for the CDR3 is TGCGCCAGCAGCCACCCGGGACTAGCGGTTTACGAGCAGTACTTC.

The gene calls are TRBV7-2 and TRBJ2-5; 15 bases fit TRBD2. The CDR3 loop spans 18 amino acids. V shed 1 base, J shed 5 bases, and the junction held 8 bases outside the gene matches. Per the germline V gene, CDR1 is SGHTA and CDR2 is FQGNSA. Written as DNA, the CDR3 is TGTGCCAGCAGCTTAGAGGGACTAGCGGGAGGCGGAGATGAGACCCAGTACTTC. Its translation is CASSLEGLAGGGDETQYF.

This chain uses TRBV7-2 with TRBJ2-5; TRBD1 agrees at 7 bases. The CDR3 covers 15 residues. CDR1 and CDR2 from the germline V gene are SGHTA and FQGNSA. V lost 5 bases, J lost 3 bases, and 9 bases stayed unmatched. The CDR3 DNA sequence: TGTGCCAGCAGCAAAGGGGGCCCCTCTAAAGAGACCCAGTACTTC. As protein: CASSKGGPSKETQYF. Full variable domain (outside the CDR3, taken from reference TRBV7-2 and TRBJ2-5): GAGVSQSPSNKVTEKGKDVELRCDPISGHTALYWYRQSLGQGLEFLIYFQGNSAPDKSGLPSDRFSAERTGGSVSTLTIQRTQQEDSAVYLCASSKGGPSKETQYFGPGTRLLVL.

This clonotype was recorded once. V and J are TRBV5-6 and TRBJ2-1; D may correspond to TRBD1 or TRBD2 (5 bases each). The CDR3 consists of 15 residues. V was pared by 0 bases and J by 6 bases, with 13 bases between. Per the germline V gene, CDR1 is SGHDT and CDR2 is YYEEEE. The CDR3 is CASSLGDRGGNEQFF. The CDR3 DNA is TGTGCCAGCAGCTTGGGGGACCGCGGAGGCAATGAGCAGTTCTTC.

This clonotype occurred a few times. V is TRBV19 and J is TRBJ2-1; D not resolved. Trimming pared 0 bases from V and 4 bases from J, leaving 10 bases between. CDR1 is LNHDA, CDR2 SQIVND, per germline (reference sequence). This CDR3 region has 15 residues. The CDR3 DNA sequence: TGTGCCAGTAGTATAGAGGGAACGCGTTACAATGAGCAGTTCTTC. Its protein is CASSIEGTRYNEQFF.

This clonotype was recorded many times. The rearrangement joins TRBV7-2 to TRBJ1-3, with D tentatively TRBD1 (5 bases). CDR1 and CDR2 from the germline V gene are SGHTA and FQGNSA. The CDR3 consists of 15 residues. Between the trimmed V and J ends, which lost 4 bases and 1 base, there was a span of 11 bases. CDR3 nucleotides: TGTGCCAGCAGCTCACTGGGGGTGTCTGGAAACACCATATATTTT. This codes for CASSSLGVSGNTIYF.

The genes are TRBV20-1 and TRBJ2-5; D call uncertain. This CDR3 has 16 residues. Germline V CDR1 and CDR2: DFQATT, SNEGSKA (reference sequence). V lost 4 bases and J 2 bases, leaving 20 bases between the germline ends. The CDR3 coding sequence is TGCAGTGCTACCCCCTCCGGTGGTCACGCACAAGAGACCCAGTACTTC. Protein sequence: CSATPSGGHAQETQYF.

The chain is built from TRBV12-5 and TRBJ2-1; a weak D match, TRBD2 (6 bases). The CDR3 covers 16 residues. In germline, CDR1 is LGHNT, CDR2 FRNRAP. V lost 0 bases and J 4 bases, leaving 13 bases between the germline ends. The CDR3 loop reads CASGLVISGPYNEQFF. CDR3 nucleotide sequence: TGTGCTAGTGGTTTGGTAATAAGCGGGCCTTACAATGAGCAGTTCTTC.

The rearrangement uses TRBV7-2 and TRBJ2-1; possibly TRBD2 for D (5 bases). The germline V gene has CDR1 SGHTA and CDR2 FQGNSA. Trimming shortened V by 2 bases and J by 8 bases, and 13 bases separated the two germline ends. The CDR3 runs 14 residues. In DNA, the CDR3 is TGTGCCAGCAGCTTAATGGCAAGTAGCGATGAGCAGTTCTTC. Translated, it gives CASSLMASSDEQFF.

The rearrangement joins TRBV10-3 to TRBJ2-7, with 9 nucleotides matching TRBD2. This CDR3 has 14 amino acids. J gave up 2 bases and V 6 bases, and 5 bases lay outside the gene matches. Germline CDR1 ENHRY, CDR2 SYGVKD. The CDR3 sequence is CAISLSGSAYEQYF. In DNA form, the CDR3 reads TGTGCCATCAGCCTTAGCGGGAGCGCCTACGAGCAGTACTTC.

This clonotype came up many times. The chain combines TRBV7-2 with TRBJ2-7, with TRBD2 identical over 11 bases. Germline V lookup: CDR1 SGHTA, CDR2 FQGNSA. Trimming cost V 5 bases and J 6 bases; bases outside gene matches: 9. CDR3 length: 15 amino acids. In DNA form, the CDR3 reads TGTGCCAGCAGCATTAGCGGGAGGGCCTCAGGCGAGCAGTACTTC. Protein product: CASSISGRASGEQYF.

The CDR3, as DNA: TGCGCCAGCAGTCCCTCCGGGACTAGCGATACGGGGCAAGAGACCCAGTACTTC. This encodes CASSPSGTSDTGQETQYF. The J gene is TRBJ2-5, the V gene TRBV4-3, with TRBD2 matching over 10 bases. The CDR3 consists of 18 residues. Germline assignment: CDR1 LGHNA and CDR2 YSLEER. Trimming cost V 6 bases and J 2 bases; bases outside gene matches: 15.

This rearrangement joins TRBV5-1 to TRBJ1-2; D is unresolved. This CDR3 has 13 residues. Germline V gene data show CDR1 as SGHRS and CDR2 as YFSETQ. The germline V and J ends were trimmed by 0 bases and 7 bases, with 10 bases remaining between them. Here the CDR3 reads CASSLAGSLGYTF. CDR3 sequence (DNA): TGCGCCAGCAGCTTGGCGGGGTCCCTTGGCTACACCTTC.

Note on this clonotype: At one end, the junction sequence differs from germline, possibly due to a read error. This chain connects TRBV19 to TRBJ2-3; 9 nucleotides line up with TRBD2. This CDR3 has 14 amino acids. The V gene's germline CDR1 is LNHDA and CDR2 SQIVND (reference sequence). For the CDR3, the DNA is TGTGCCAGTAAGGTAGCGGGAGCGGCAGATACGCAGGATTTT. Protein: CASKVAGAADTQDF. Full variable domain (outside the CDR3, taken from reference TRBV19 and TRBJ2-3): DGGITQSPKYLFRKEGQNVTLSCEQNLNHDAMYWYRQDPGQGLRLIYYSQIVNDFQKGDIAEGYSVSREKKESFPLTVTSAQKNPTAFYLCASKVAGAADTQDFGPGTRLTVL.

The CDR3 DNA follows: TGTGCCAGCGGCCCCTCGCGACTGGCAGATACGCAGTATTTT. This encodes CASGPSRLADTQYF. The chain couples TRBV7-2 to TRBJ2-3; D gene ambiguous. Trimming took 8 bases from V and 4 from J, leaving 16 bases between them. Germline V lookup: CDR1 SGHTA, CDR2 FQGNSA. The CDR3 is 14 residues long. The whole variable domain, remainder taken from reference TRBV7-2 and TRBJ2-3, is GAGVSQSPSNKVTEKGKDVELRCDPISGHTALYWYRQSLGQGLEFLIYFQGNSAPDKSGLPSDRFSAERTGGSVSTLTIQRTQQEDSAVYLCASGPSRLADTQYFGPGTRLTVL.

This chain links TRBV10-2 with TRBJ2-3; 10 bases align to TRBD2. After removal of 7 bases from V and 3 bases from J, the junction contained 10 bases not matched to a gene. Germline values: CDR1 WSHSY, CDR2 SAAADI. This CDR3 is built from 16 residues. The chain's CDR3 is CASTLKAGGPTDTQYF. For the CDR3, the DNA is TGCGCCAGCACCCTCAAAGCGGGAGGGCCGACAGATACGCAGTATTTT.

The table lists this clonotype with a few counts. The J gene is TRBJ1-1, the V gene TRBV28; D is possibly TRBD1 (5 bases). The CDR3 consists of 14 residues. Germline V gene sequence: CDR1 MDHEN, CDR2 SYDVKM. The germline V and J ends were trimmed by 2 bases and 0 bases, with 7 bases remaining between them. For the CDR3, the DNA is TGTGCCAGCAGTTTAGCCAGGGTGAACACTGAAGCTTTCTTT. It yields the protein CASSLARVNTEAFF.

DNA for the CDR3: TGTGCCAGCAGCTCACACCCTGGGAGTGTCCCGGGGGGAAATGGCTACACCTTC. Translation gives CASSSHPGSVPGGNGYTF. The rearrangement uses TRBV11-2 and TRBJ1-2, with a tentative D call TRBD1 (5 bases). CDR3 size: 18 residues. Trimming stripped 4 bases from V and 6 bases from J, with 27 bases between. Germline V gives CDR1 SGHAT, CDR2 FQNNGV. Drawing the rest from reference TRBV11-2 and TRBJ1-2, the complete variable domain is EAGVAQSPRYKIIEKRQSVAFWCNPISGHATLYWYQQILGQGPKLLIQFQNNGVVDDSQLPKDRFSAERLKGVDSTLKIQPAKLEDSAVYLCASSSHPGSVPGGNGYTFGSGTRLTVV.